What follows is one T cell receptor (beta chain) and its context. As yet, its antigen is unknown. Primers for the PCR totalled 60 Vbeta and 13 Jbeta. The method was immunoSEQ multiplex PCR; TCRdb's version includes in-frame clones alone and lacks a portion of them. The top ten clones hold approximately 3% of a sample with 130,000 to 150,000 clones, roughly 77% of them seen once. The data originate from a study of cytomegalovirus exposure and HLA in healthy donors. The overall study: There were 100 million to 120 million unique TCR beta sequences, drawn from around 180 million T cells, in an earlier analysis.

Study outcomes and limitations: The productive fraction for most TCR beta V segments was about 87% or about 30% in an earlier analysis. Later work showed greater clonal expansion in HLA-associated TCR beta chains than in equally common others.

The TCR sequence derives from a female donor in good health and CMV-seronegative. The sequenced sample consisted of PBMCs.

CDR3 nucleotides: TGTGCCAGCAAGGGACAGGGAGGATCCTACGAGCAGTACTTC. This encodes CASKGQGGSYEQYF. The rearrangement links TRBV7-2 to TRBJ2-7; 9 nucleotides line up with TRBD1. CDR3 length equals 14 residues. Germline CDR1 SGHTA, CDR2 FQGNSA. Unmatched junction bases numbered 5, after V lost 7 bases and J lost 1 base.